Here is one T cell receptor beta chain with its context. The data are from a study of blood T cells in healthy people across ages. A J-beta primer mix and a sample-barcoded 5' primer were used in a second PCR of roughly 6 to 11 cycles. TCRdb reprocessed the 5' RACE reads with MiXCR, giving one entry per CDR3 protein. The table shows 500,000 to 650,000 distinct CDR3 sequences, with about a quarter occurring only once. V lost 2 bases and J lost 3, with 10 bases in between. The CDR3 spans 14 residues. Germline values: CDR1 ENHRY, CDR2 SYGVKD. In addition, the sample was reused for a study of T cells of mothers and their children. That paper notes: Per child, around 2.9 million TCR beta CDR3 reads were obtained, against over 10 million per mother.

This sequence was found in a boy aged 2-9 years in good health. The sample taken for sequencing was blood. The chain couples TRBV10-3 to TRBJ2-5; D remains unclear. CDR3 sequence: CAISESLRKETQYF. CDR3 nucleotide sequence: TGTGCCATCAGTGAGAGTTTGAGAAAAGAGACCCAGTACTTC.